This is a list of T cell receptor beta chains from one sample in a study of radiation and T cells in renal cell carcinoma. Sequenced by immunoSEQ multiplex PCR; TCRdb stores in-frame clones only, minus some. Among more than 20,000 clones listed, around 85% were seen once. The sample in question was blood, obtained from a patient whose treatment included radiotherapy and nephrectomy. The receptors were gathered from a man aged 55 to 70 with renal cell carcinoma. The CDR3 runs from the conserved cysteine through the conserved F or W. The D gene is left open where the match is weak. Expanded clones are given a class, and other clones once, few, many or no size at all.

>TRBJ1-2|.|.|TRBV7-2
TGTGCCAGCAGCCCGGGTCAGGTAACACTCGGTGGCTACACCTTC
CASSPGQVTLGGYTF
>TRBJ2-7|.|.|TRBV14
TGTGCCAGCAGCCAAGTAGAAGCGGGCTACTACGAGCAGTACTTC
CASSQVEAGYYEQYF
>TRBJ1-1|.|TRBD1|TRBV5-1
TGCGCCAGCAGCTTGGACAGGGAGGGGGCAGCTTTCTTT
CASSLDREGAAFF
>TRBJ2-1|once|TRBD1|TRBV30
TGTGCCTGGAGCTCTGCCCGGGACAGGTACCACAATGAGCAGTTCTTC
CAWSSARDRYHNEQFF
>TRBJ2-7|.|.|TRBV9
TGTGCCAGCAGCGTAGACTGGGGACCCTCCTACGAGCAGTACTTC
CASSVDWGPSYEQYF
>TRBJ2-7|once|TRBD2|TRBV10-3
TGTGCTAATGGACTAGCGGGTCCCTCCTACGAGCAGTACTTC
CANGLAGPSYEQYF
>TRBJ1-1|.|TRBD1|TRBV2
TGTGCCAGCAAGGCGACAGGGGCCCCGAACACTGAAGCTTTCTTT
CASKATGAPNTEAFF
>TRBJ2-3|once|.|TRBV5-6
TGTGCCAGCAGCCCTTCACCCGAGCTAAATACGCAGTATTTT
CASSPSPELNTQYF
>TRBJ1-1|.|.|TRBV6-7
TGTGCCAGCAGTTACTCGCAGGGGAGGACTGAAGCTTTCTTT
CASSYSQGRTEAFF
>TRBJ1-4|few|TRBD1|TRBV7-9
TGTGCCAGCAGCTCCGGACAGGCTGAAAAACTGTTTTTT
CASSSGQAEKLFF
>TRBJ2-2|few|.|TRBV5-1
TGCGCCAGCAGCTTGTTAGGAGGGAGGCTAGGCACCGGGGAGCTGTTTTTT
CASSLLGGRLGTGELFF
>TRBJ1-1|few|.|TRBV29-1
TGCAGCGTCCAGAGTAACACTGAAGCTTTCTTT
CSVQSNTEAFF
>TRBJ1-1|.|.|TRBV29-1
TGCAGCGCCGCCCAAGGTACGAACACTGAAGCTTTCTTT
CSAAQGTNTEAFF
>TRBJ2-2|.|.|TRBV7-3
TGTGCCAGCAGCTTAAGCGGATCTTCGGGCGGGGAGCTGTTTTTT
CASSLSGSSGGELFF
>TRBJ1-1|few|.|TRBV30
TGTGCCTGGAGTGTTCCAATGAACACTGAAGCTTTCTTT
CAWSVPMNTEAFF
>TRBJ2-5|.|.|TRBV4-1
TGCGCCAGCAGCCGCCCTGGCGGTAGTTCGGTAACAGAGACCCAGTACTTC
CASSRPGGSSVTETQYF
>TRBJ1-2|.|.|TRBV19
TGTGCCAGTAGTAGGGGTCAGAACTATGGCTACACCTTC
CASSRGQNYGYTF
>TRBJ2-5|.|.|TRBV5-3
TGTGCCAGAAGCTTGGAGGAGAGATGGGAGACCCAGTACTTC
CARSLEERWETQYF
>TRBJ1-1|once|TRBD1|TRBV9
TGTGCCAGCAGCGCACAACAGGGGTACACTGAAGCTTTCTTT
CASSAQQGYTEAFF
>TRBJ1-3|.|TRBD1|TRBV30
TGTGCCTTAGCGAGGGACAGGGCTCTCTCTGGAAACACCATATATTTT
CALARDRALSGNTIYF
>TRBJ1-1|.|.|TRBV5-4
TGTGCCAGCAGCTTATCCCGGGGTACTGAAGCTTTCTTT
CASSLSRGTEAFF
>TRBJ1-3|.|TRBD1|TRBV6-5
TGTGCCAGCAGTTACCGGACAGGCTGGGACACCATATATTTT
CASSYRTGWDTIYF
>TRBJ1-5|.|.|TRBV29-1
TGCAGCGTTGAAGATGGCGGTCAGCCCCAGCATTTT
CSVEDGGQPQHF
>TRBJ1-3|.|TRBD1|TRBV10-2
TGCGCCAGCAGAGACCCGGGACAGGGTGCCTCCACCATATATTTT
CASRDPGQGASTIYF
>TRBJ2-1|once|.|TRBV4-3
TGCGCCAGCAGCTTCACGGCCCTTAACAATGAGCAGTTCTTC
CASSFTALNNEQFF
>TRBJ2-3|.|.|TRBV18
TGTGCCAGCTCACCATCGCGGGATACGCAGTATTTT
CASSPSRDTQYF
>TRBJ1-4|.|TRBD1|TRBV9
TGTGCCAGCAGCGCAAACACAGGGGGTGGCACTGAAAAACTGTTTTTT
CASSANTGGGTEKLFF
>TRBJ1-5|.|TRBD1|TRBV7-2
TGTGCCAGCAGCTTAGGAGGGGACAGCAGCAATCAGCCCCAGCATTTT
CASSLGGDSSNQPQHF
>TRBJ2-7|once|TRBD2|TRBV18
TGTGCCAGCTCAGAGGGACTAGCGGGAGCGGACGAGCAGTACTTC
CASSEGLAGADEQYF
>TRBJ1-2|.|.|TRBV11-2
TGTGCCAGCAGCTTCGGCCTTCCTACGTCGTATGGCTACACCTTC
CASSFGLPTSYGYTF
>TRBJ2-7|.|.|TRBV5-5
TGTGCCAGCAGTATTACTCTAGGGAGCTCCTACGAGCAGTACTTC
CASSITLGSSYEQYF
>TRBJ2-3|.|.|TRBV9
TGTGCCAGCAGCGTAGACCTGGCGCGATTGGGGAACACAGATACGCAGTATTTT
CASSVDLARLGNTDTQYF
>TRBJ2-7|.|TRBD1|TRBV5-1
TGCGCCAGCAGCCCCACAGGGACAGCTCTTAGCAACTACGAGCAGTACTTC
CASSPTGTALSNYEQYF
>TRBJ2-5|.|.|TRBV27
TGTGCCAGCAGGAAAAGCGGGTCGGAGACCCAGTACTTC
CASRKSGSETQYF
>TRBJ1-5|.|TRBD1|TRBV6-5
TGTGCCAGCCAGGGACAGGGGAGCAATCAGCCCCAGCATTTT
CASQGQGSNQPQHF
>TRBJ1-4|few|.|TRBV27
TGTGCCAGCAGCTTAAGTTCAAGTTGGTCCTTCGAAAAACTGTTTTTT
CASSLSSSWSFEKLFF
>TRBJ2-7|once|.|TRBV10-3
TGTGCCATCAAAGACCTCTCCGGCCTCCCCTACGAGCAGTACTTC
CAIKDLSGLPYEQYF
>TRBJ2-7|.|TRBD1|TRBV7-2
TGTGCCAGCAGCTCTTCGGGACAGGTCAACTACGAGCAGTACTTC
CASSSSGQVNYEQYF
>TRBJ2-7|.|.|TRBV6-6
TGTGCCAGCAGTTACTCGAGTGGGTTCGAGCAGTACTTT
CASSYSSGFEQYF
>TRBJ2-3|.|.|TRBV5-1
TGCGCCAGCAGCTTGGGTTCTAGTCCTAGCACAGATACGCAGTATTTT
CASSLGSSPSTDTQYF
>TRBJ1-1|few|.|TRBV7-2
TGTGCCAGCAGCTCTTCTACGGGGCTGAACACTGAAGCTTTCTTT
CASSSSTGLNTEAFF
>TRBJ2-7|.|.|TRBV9
TGTGCCAGCAGCTCATACCCCGGGGGCGAGCAGTACTTC
CASSSYPGGEQYF
>TRBJ1-3|.|.|TRBV2
TGTGCCAGCAGTTTGGTAGGGAACTCTGGAAACACCATATATTTT
CASSLVGNSGNTIYF
>TRBJ2-5|once|.|TRBV19
TGTGCCAGTAGTGTCGCGGACAGACAAGAGACCCAGTACTTC
CASSVADRQETQYF
>TRBJ2-1|.|TRBD2|TRBV5-6
TGTGCCAGCAGCCGACTAGCCGCTGAGCAGTTCTTC
CASSRLAAEQFF
>TRBJ2-7|.|.|TRBV15
TGTGCCACCAGCAGGGGGACCTACGAGCAGTACTTC
CATSRGTYEQYF
>TRBJ2-3|.|.|TRBV25-1
TGTGCCAGCAGTCTACAAGCTCTGACGCAGTATTTT
CASSLQALTQYF
>TRBJ2-7|once|.|TRBV27
TGTGCCAGCAGGCGACTCGCAGCGGTAGGCTACGAGCAGTACTTC
CASRRLAAVGYEQYF
>TRBJ2-3|.|TRBD2|TRBV10-2
TGCGCCAGCAGTGGGACTAGCGGCACAGATACGCAGTATTTT
CASSGTSGTDTQYF
>TRBJ2-1|.|TRBD2|TRBV18
TGTGCCAGCTCACCACCAAGCGGGAGTGAGTTCTTC
CASSPPSGSEFF
>TRBJ2-5|.|TRBD2|TRBV7-8
TGTGCCAGCAGCTTCACTAGCGGGACACAAGAGACCCAGTACTTC
CASSFTSGTQETQYF
>TRBJ2-7|once|TRBD2|TRBV19
TGTGCCAGTAGTTCTCTTGAGGGGACTACGGGCTACGAGCAGTACTTC
CASSSLEGTTGYEQYF